The entry that follows covers one T cell receptor beta chain sequence. Its cognate antigen is unknown. These data originate in a study of T cell repertoires in cytomegalovirus infection. TCRdb re-derived calls from the reads in MiXCR, one entry per CDR3 protein. The table includes about 140,000 distinct CDR3 sequences, about 6.5% detected once. Trimming removed 4 bases from V and 2 bases from J, with 15 bases in between. The CDR3 extends over 16 amino acids. The germline CDR1 and CDR2 sequences are LGHDT and YNNKEL (reference sequence). Broader study findings: In two of eight donors, the top clonotype was HLA-C-restricted CMV-specific. Cumulative public TCR beta family frequency identified CMV carriers with the relevant HLA.

The TCR sequence derives from a human donor in good health (CMV status not recorded). Some clones in this sample may be carry-over from other donors' samples. This rearrangement joins TRBV3-1 to TRBJ1-5, with D possibly TRBD1 on 5 matching bases. What was sequenced was PBMCs. The CDR3 reads CASSPDSFRGNQPQHF. Written as DNA, the CDR3 is TGTGCCAGCAGCCCCGACAGCTTCAGGGGCAATCAGCCCCAGCATTTT.